Listed below are T cell receptor beta chains from one sample, sequenced in a study of blood T cell repertoires in COVID-19. The repertoire was sequenced with immunoSEQ multiplex PCR; TCRdb's copy has only in-frame clones and lacks some. This table has 160,000 or so clones, around 83% appearing once. The sequenced sample consisted of peripheral blood. The receptors here all came from a human donor in a cohort sampled during active COVID-19. The CDR3 runs from the conserved cysteine through the conserved F or W. Each record gives: D gene, clone size, V gene, J gene, CDR3 protein, CDR3 DNA. A D gene is named only where the DNA matches it firmly. Size is stated for part of the rows, as once, few or many counts, or as a class when the clone is expanded.

TRBD1	.	TRBV20-1	TRBJ2-7	CSASTGTAYEQYF	TGCAGTGCTAGTACCGGGACAGCCTACGAGCAGTACTTC
.	.	TRBV6-6	TRBJ2-2	CASSYSDRNTGELFF	TGTGCCAGCAGTTACTCGGACAGAAACACCGGGGAGCTGTTTTTT
.	.	TRBV12-5	TRBJ2-7	CASGPQGTRYEQYF	TGTGCTAGTGGCCCCCAGGGGACCAGGTACGAGCAGTACTTC
.	.	TRBV11-2	TRBJ1-2	CASSLGLGGYYGYTF	TGTGCCAGCAGCTTAGGCCTTGGAGGGTATTATGGCTACACCTTC
.	.	TRBV6-2/TRBV6-3	TRBJ2-6	CASSYPRTGANVLTF	TGTGCCAGCAGTTATCCCCGTACTGGGGCCAACGTCCTGACTTTC
.	few	TRBV5-4	TRBJ1-5	CASLEVQADNQPQHF	TGTGCCAGCCTTGAAGTACAGGCGGACAATCAGCCCCAGCATTTT
TRBD1	.	TRBV28	TRBJ1-1	CASRQGQSTEAFF	TGTGCCAGTCGACAGGGGCAGAGCACTGAAGCTTTCTTT
.	.	TRBV5-1	TRBJ2-7	CASSSATGTYEQYF	TGCGCCAGCAGCTCAGCGACGGGGACCTACGAGCAGTACTTC
TRBD2	.	TRBV7-2	TRBJ2-7	CASSLLSGLAGAEQYF	TGTGCCAGCAGCTTATTATCGGGACTAGCGGGAGCCGAGCAGTACTTC
.	.	TRBV9	TRBJ1-1	CASSADVGGVYMNTEAFF	TGTGCCAGCAGCGCGGATGTCGGGGGGGTTTACATGAACACTGAAGCTTTCTTT
.	once	TRBV5-4	TRBJ2-5	CASSLVGEETQYF	TGTGCCAGCAGCTTGGTCGGGGAAGAGACCCAGTACTTC
TRBD1	.	TRBV18	TRBJ1-4	CASSPGQNEKLFF	TGTGCCAGCTCACCGGGACAGAATGAAAAACTGTTTTTT
.	.	TRBV21-1	TRBJ2-7	CASSKLGGALLLYEQYF	TGTGCCAGCAGCAAACTAGGGGGAGCCCTCCTCCTCTACGAGCAGTACTTC
TRBD1	.	TRBV9	TRBJ1-5	CASSGPLTGESNQPQHF	TGTGCCAGCAGCGGTCCCCTGACAGGGGAAAGCAATCAGCCCCAGCATTTT
.	once	TRBV28	TRBJ1-2	CASSLTGPSYGYTF	TGTGCCAGCAGTTTGACAGGACCCAGCTATGGCTACACCTTC
.	.	TRBV6-6	TRBJ1-2	CASSNPARGIIYGYTF	TGTGCCAGCAGCAACCCCGCCCGGGGTATTATCTATGGCTACACCTTC